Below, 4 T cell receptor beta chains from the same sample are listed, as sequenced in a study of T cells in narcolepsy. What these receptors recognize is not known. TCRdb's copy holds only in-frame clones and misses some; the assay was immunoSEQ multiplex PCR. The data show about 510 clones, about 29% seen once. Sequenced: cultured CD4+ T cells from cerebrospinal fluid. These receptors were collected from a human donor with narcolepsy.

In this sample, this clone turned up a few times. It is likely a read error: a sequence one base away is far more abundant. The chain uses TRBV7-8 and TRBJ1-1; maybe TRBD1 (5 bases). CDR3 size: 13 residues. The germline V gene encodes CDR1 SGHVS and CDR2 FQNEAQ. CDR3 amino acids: CAISLIDRTEAFF. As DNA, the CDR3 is TGTGCCATCAGCTTAATAGACAGAACTGAAGCTTTCTTT.

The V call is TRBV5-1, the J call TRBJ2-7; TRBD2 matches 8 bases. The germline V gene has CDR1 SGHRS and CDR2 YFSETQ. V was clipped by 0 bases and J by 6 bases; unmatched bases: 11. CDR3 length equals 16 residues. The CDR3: CASSLGPGRGGSEQYF. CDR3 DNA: TGCGCCAGCAGCTTGGGACCCGGGAGGGGAGGGTCCGAGCAGTACTTC.

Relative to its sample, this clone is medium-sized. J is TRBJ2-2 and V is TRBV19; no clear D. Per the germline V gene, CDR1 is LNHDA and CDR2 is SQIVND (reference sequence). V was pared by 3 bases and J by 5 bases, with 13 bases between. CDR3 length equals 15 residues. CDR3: CASSIGRRETGELFF. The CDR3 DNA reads TGTGCCAGTAGTATTGGCAGGCGTGAGACCGGGGAGCTGTTTTTT. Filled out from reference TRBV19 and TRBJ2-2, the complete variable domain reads DGGITQSPKYLFRKEGQNVTLSCEQNLNHDAMYWYRQDPGQGLRLIYYSQIVNDFQKGDIAEGYSVSREKKESFPLTVTSAQKNPTAFYLCASSIGRRETGELFFGEGSRLTVL.

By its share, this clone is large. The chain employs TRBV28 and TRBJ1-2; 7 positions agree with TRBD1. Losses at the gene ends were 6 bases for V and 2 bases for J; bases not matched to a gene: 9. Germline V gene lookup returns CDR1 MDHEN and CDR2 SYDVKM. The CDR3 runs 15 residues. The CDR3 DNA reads TGTGCCAGCAGGTCCCCGGGACAGCTGAACTATGGCTACACCTTC. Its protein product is CASRSPGQLNYGYTF.